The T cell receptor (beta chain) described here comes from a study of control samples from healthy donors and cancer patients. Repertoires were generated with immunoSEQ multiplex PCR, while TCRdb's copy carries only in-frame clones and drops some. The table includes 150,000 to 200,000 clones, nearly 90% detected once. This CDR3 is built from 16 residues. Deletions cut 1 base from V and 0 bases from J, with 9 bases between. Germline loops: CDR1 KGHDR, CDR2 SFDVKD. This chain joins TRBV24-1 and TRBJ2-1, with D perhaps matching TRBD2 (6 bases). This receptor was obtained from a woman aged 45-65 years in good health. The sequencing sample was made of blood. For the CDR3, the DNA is TGTGCCACCAGTGATTTTTCCGGGAGCTCCTACAATGAGCAGTTCTTC. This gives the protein CATSDFSGSSYNEQFF.